This T cell receptor beta chain was sequenced in a study of blood T cell repertoires in COVID-19. Overall study context: Sample material is recorded as cDNA or gDNA derived from T cells, B-cell-depleted T cells, or PBMCs.

Under the authors' procedure: Quantification of nucleated cells was approximated via reference gene primer amplification. This table comes from immunoSEQ multiplex PCR, and its TCRdb copy is limited to in-frame clones, with some not included. That table is the source of V, J and clone size, and D and trimming were worked out from the DNA. Of around 380,000 clones listed, more than 75% are singletons. The source material was peripheral blood. The TCR comes from a human donor with acute or convalescent COVID-19. The donor label of this sample is uncertain.

CDR3 in DNA: TGTGCCAGCAGTTTAAGGGGTGGGTCCGAGCAGTTCTTC. Translation gives CASSLRGGSEQFF. This chain links TRBV12-3 or TRBV12-4 with TRBJ2-1; possible D gene TRBD1, 5 bases. The CDR3 length is 13 residues. The V end lost 2 bases, the J end lost 10 bases, and 12 bases lay between the germline ends.